This is a list of T cell receptor beta chains from one sample in a study of CD8 T cells in Susac syndrome. TCRdb called the immunoSEQ multiplex PCR reads again in MiXCR, with one record for every CDR3 protein. The sample lists around 150,000 distinct CDR3 sequences; approximately 95% were seen once. The source material was CD4+ T cells from PBMCs. These receptors were taken from a human donor with Susac syndrome. Both conserved end residues are part of each CDR3. Fields, in order: D gene, V gene, J gene, clone size, CDR3 protein, CDR3 DNA. A D gene is named only where the DNA matches it firmly. Rows may omit the clone size; those that give it use once, few, many or a size class.

>TRBD2|TRBV30|TRBJ2-5|.
CAWTFSGMYQETQYF
TGTGCCTGGACCTTTAGCGGGATGTACCAAGAGACCCAGTACTTC
>TRBD2|TRBV5-6|TRBJ2-4|.
CASSPLAGRIQYF
TGTGCCAGCAGCCCTTTAGCGGGCCGCATTCAGTACTTC
>TRBD2|TRBV7-9|TRBJ2-3|.
CASSFRSGRATDTQYF
TGTGCCAGCAGCTTCCGTAGCGGGAGGGCGACAGATACGCAGTATTTT
>.|TRBV12-3/TRBV12-4|TRBJ2-5|.
CASSLDGRLKETQYF
TGTGCCAGCAGTTTAGACGGGCGGCTGAAAGAGACCCAGTACTTC
>.|TRBV3-1|TRBJ2-2|.
CASSQVESTNTGELFF
TGTGCCAGCAGCCAGGTCGAGAGCACGAACACCGGGGAGCTGTTTTTT
>.|TRBV20-1|TRBJ2-7|.
CSARDQGGGPSEQYF
TGCAGTGCTAGAGATCAAGGGGGGGGGCCTAGCGAGCAGTACTTC
>.|TRBV6-1|TRBJ1-2|.
CASRGLARYNGYTF
TGTGCCAGCAGGGGGCTGGCGAGGTATAATGGCTACACCTTC
>.|TRBV29-1|TRBJ1-2|once
CSVGLHGGANSGYTF
TGCAGCGTTGGCCTCCACGGGGGTGCCAATAGTGGCTACACCTTC
>.|TRBV25-1|TRBJ2-6|.
CATQGIGSGANVLTF
TGTGCCACACAGGGTATCGGCTCTGGGGCCAACGTCCTGACTTTC
>.|TRBV4-1|TRBJ1-5|once
CASSQDHGSKPQHF
TGCGCCAGCAGCCAAGATCACGGCAGTAAGCCCCAGCATTTT
>TRBD1|TRBV29-1|TRBJ1-1|.
CSVEGDSDTEAFF
TGCAGCGTTGAAGGGGACAGTGACACTGAAGCTTTCTTT
>.|TRBV7-3|TRBJ2-2|.
CASSLTSLLDTGELFF
TGTGCCAGCAGCTTAACCTCGCTCCTTGACACCGGGGAGCTGTTTTTT
>.|TRBV20-1|TRBJ2-3|.
CSARISDTQYF
TGCAGTGCTCGGATATCAGATACGCAGTATTTT
>.|TRBV20-1|TRBJ1-2|once
CSAQSDRPRPIYGYTF
TGCAGTGCTCAATCGGACAGACCGAGACCGATCTATGGCTACACCTTC
>.|TRBV20-1|TRBJ2-1|.
CRPGGREQFF
TGCAGGCCCGGGGGCCGCGAGCAGTTCTTC
>.|TRBV18|TRBJ1-2|.
CASSPPDNYGYTF
TGTGCCAGCTCACCACCGGATAACTATGGCTACACCTTC
>.|TRBV7-9|TRBJ2-3|.
CASSLISDTQYF
TGTGCCAGCAGCTTAATTTCAGATACGCAGTATTTT
>.|TRBV6-5|TRBJ2-7|few
CASSPRGASYEQYF
TGTGCCAGCAGTCCCAGGGGCGCCTCCTACGAGCAGTACTTC
>.|TRBV21-1|TRBJ1-5|.
CASARESNQPQHF
TGTGCCAGCGCGAGGGAGAGCAATCAGCCCCAGCATTTT
>.|TRBV13|TRBJ1-1|.
CASSLLRLEAFF
TGTGCCAGCAGCTTACTAAGGCTTGAAGCTTTCTTT